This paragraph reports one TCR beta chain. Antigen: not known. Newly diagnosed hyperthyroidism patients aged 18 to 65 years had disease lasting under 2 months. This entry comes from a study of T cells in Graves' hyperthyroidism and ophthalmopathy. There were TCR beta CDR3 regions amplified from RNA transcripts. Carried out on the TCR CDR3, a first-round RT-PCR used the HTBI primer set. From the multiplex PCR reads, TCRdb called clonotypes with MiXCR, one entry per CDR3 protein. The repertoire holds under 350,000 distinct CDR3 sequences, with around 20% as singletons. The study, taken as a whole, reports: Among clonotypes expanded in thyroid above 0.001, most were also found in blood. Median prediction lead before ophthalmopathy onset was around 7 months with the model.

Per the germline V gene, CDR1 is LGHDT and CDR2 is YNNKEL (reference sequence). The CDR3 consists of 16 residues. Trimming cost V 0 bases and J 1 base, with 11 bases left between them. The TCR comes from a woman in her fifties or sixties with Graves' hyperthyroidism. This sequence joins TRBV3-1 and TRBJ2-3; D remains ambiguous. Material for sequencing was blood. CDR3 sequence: CASSQETGVGTDTQYF. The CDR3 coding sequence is TGTGCCAGCAGCCAAGAGACTGGGGTTGGCACAGATACGCAGTATTTT.